This TCR beta chain derives from a study of T cell changes during pregnancy in multiple sclerosis. V lost 10 bases and J 9 bases, leaving 19 bases between the germline ends. CDR1 and CDR2 (germline): SNHLY, FYNNEI. This CDR3 comprises 13 residues. Data came from immunoSEQ multiplex PCR; TCRdb stores just in-frame clones and leaves some out. There are about 110,000 clones in the sample; more than 85% occur only once, and 3.5% lies in the top ten. The sample in question was peripheral blood, obtained after pregnancy. The chain carries TRBV2 and TRBJ1-5; the D gene is possibly TRBD1 (5 bases). This sequence originates from a female donor with multiple sclerosis, enrolled in a pregnancy study. The CDR3 is CAIKQVPKAPQHF. Written as DNA, the CDR3 is TGTGCCATCAAACAGGTCCCTAAGGCGCCCCAGCATTTT.